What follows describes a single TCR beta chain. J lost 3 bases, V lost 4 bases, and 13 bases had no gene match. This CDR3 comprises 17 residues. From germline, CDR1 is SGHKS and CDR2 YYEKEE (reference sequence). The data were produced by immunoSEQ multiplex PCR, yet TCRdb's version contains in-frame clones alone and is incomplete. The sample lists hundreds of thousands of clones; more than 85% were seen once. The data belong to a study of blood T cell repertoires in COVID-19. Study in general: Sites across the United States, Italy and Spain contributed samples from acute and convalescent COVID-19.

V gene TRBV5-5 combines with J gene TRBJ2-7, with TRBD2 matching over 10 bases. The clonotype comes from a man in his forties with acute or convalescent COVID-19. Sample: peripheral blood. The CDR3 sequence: CASSPLGGRTSGYEQYF. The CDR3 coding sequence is TGTGCCAGCAGCCCCCTCGGAGGCAGGACTAGCGGCTACGAGCAGTACTTC.